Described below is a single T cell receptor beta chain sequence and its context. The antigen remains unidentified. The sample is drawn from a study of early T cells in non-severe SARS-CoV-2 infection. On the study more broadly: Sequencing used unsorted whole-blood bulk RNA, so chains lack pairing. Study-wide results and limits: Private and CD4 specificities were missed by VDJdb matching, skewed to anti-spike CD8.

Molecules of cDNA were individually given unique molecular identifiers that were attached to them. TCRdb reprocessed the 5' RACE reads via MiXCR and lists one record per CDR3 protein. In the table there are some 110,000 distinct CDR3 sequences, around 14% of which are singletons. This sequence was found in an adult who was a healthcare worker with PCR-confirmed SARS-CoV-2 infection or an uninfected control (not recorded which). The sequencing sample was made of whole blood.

CDR3 residues: CASSLKMHTEAFF. CDR3 sequence (DNA): TGTGCCAGCAGTCTAAAGATGCACACTGAAGCTTTCTTT. The chain employs TRBV6-4 and TRBJ1-1; D is uncertain. CDR3 length: 13 amino acids. The ends were cut back, 5 bases at V and 3 bases at J, with 10 bases in the middle. Germline V gene lookup returns CDR1 MRHNA and CDR2 SNTAGT.